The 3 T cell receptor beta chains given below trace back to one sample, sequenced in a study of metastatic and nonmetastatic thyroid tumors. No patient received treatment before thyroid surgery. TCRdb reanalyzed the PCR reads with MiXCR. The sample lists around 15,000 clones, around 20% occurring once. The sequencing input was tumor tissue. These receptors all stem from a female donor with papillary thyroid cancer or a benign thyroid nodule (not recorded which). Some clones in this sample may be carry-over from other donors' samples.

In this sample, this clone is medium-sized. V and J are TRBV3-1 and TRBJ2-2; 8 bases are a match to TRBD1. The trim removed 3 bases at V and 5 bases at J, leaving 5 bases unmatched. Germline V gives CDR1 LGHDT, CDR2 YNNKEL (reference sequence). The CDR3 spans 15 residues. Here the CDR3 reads CASSHRDRITGELFF. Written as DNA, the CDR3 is TGTGCCAGCAGCCACCGGGACAGGATAACCGGGGAGCTGTTTTTT.

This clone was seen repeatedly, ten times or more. CDR3 nucleotides: TGTGCCAGCAGCCCATTACAGGGTCTCATGTCACCCCTCCACTTT. Translating it yields CASSPLQGLMSPLHF. The genes are TRBV14 and TRBJ1-6, with D possibly matching TRBD1 (6 bases). V gave up 4 bases and J gave up 10 bases, with 17 bases separating them. Germline V gene lookup returns CDR1 SGHDN and CDR2 FVKESK. The CDR3 totals 15 residues.

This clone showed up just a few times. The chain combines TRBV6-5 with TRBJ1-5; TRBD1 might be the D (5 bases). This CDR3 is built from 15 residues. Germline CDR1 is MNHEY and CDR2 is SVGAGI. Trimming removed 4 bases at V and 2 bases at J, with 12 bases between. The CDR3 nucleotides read TGTGCCAGCAGTTTCGACAGTTGGGGCAATCAGCCCCAGCATTTT. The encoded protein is CASSFDSWGNQPQHF.